These T cell receptor beta chains were read from a single sample in a study of T cell responses to AZD1222 COVID-19 vaccine. Some clones are missing from TCRdb's copy, which holds only in-frame ones; the method was immunoSEQ multiplex PCR. Of about 73,000 clones listed, around 88% are singletons. The sample consisted of peripheral blood, taken on day 0 of AZD1222 vaccination. Receptors were obtained from an adult in good health. Each CDR3 is given with its conserved first and last residue. A D gene is named only where the DNA matches it firmly.

V	D	J	CDR3
TRBV6-2/TRBV6-3	TRBD2	TRBJ2-3	CASSLSGRGTDTQYF
TRBV7-9	.	TRBJ2-5	CASRAVRLETQYF
TRBV4-1	.	TRBJ2-2	CASSQDLRSSNTGELFF
TRBV5-1	TRBD2	TRBJ2-5	CASSSAPSGSGETQYF
TRBV19	.	TRBJ2-3	CASSIWAEVRTDTQYF
TRBV28	TRBD2	TRBJ2-7	CASSSSGGYSYEQYF
TRBV6-1	.	TRBJ1-5	CASSEWTGNQPQHF
TRBV7-8	.	TRBJ1-1	CASSLSLPTEAFF
TRBV6-5	.	TRBJ2-7	CASSAGPSVQYF
TRBV24-1	TRBD1	TRBJ2-5	CATSDQGQGRETQYF
TRBV4-2	.	TRBJ2-7	CASSLRRDPSNYEQYF
TRBV14	TRBD2	TRBJ2-7	CASSQRGGTHEQYF
TRBV12-3/TRBV12-4	.	TRBJ2-7	CASSLELNYEQYF
TRBV6-1	TRBD2	TRBJ2-2	CASSVGAAGGNTGELFF
TRBV6-5	.	TRBJ1-1	CASSPRSLPEAFF
TRBV6-5	.	TRBJ1-2	CASSYFGGSNYGYTF
TRBV15	.	TRBJ2-7	CATSREVRSYEQYF
TRBV5-1	.	TRBJ1-6	CASATSLGDSPLHF
TRBV19	TRBD2	TRBJ2-3	CASSFGLAGVSDTQYF
TRBV7-8	.	TRBJ1-6	CASSFVWESAKNGGSPLHF
TRBV11-2	.	TRBJ1-2	CASSLNVANYGYTF
TRBV10-3	.	TRBJ2-5	CAISESREETQYF
TRBV27	TRBD1	TRBJ2-7	CASSFRDRDYEQYF
TRBV5-1	.	TRBJ1-1	CASSPPRAMNTEAFF
TRBV19	.	TRBJ1-4	CASSIGDSNNEKLFF
TRBV18	.	TRBJ2-5	CASSPSAGSETQYF
TRBV30	.	TRBJ2-2	CAWSTGELFF
TRBV7-8	TRBD1	TRBJ2-5	CASSFQGVQETQYF
TRBV7-9	.	TRBJ2-7	CASNSVGIDYEQYF
TRBV6-5	.	TRBJ1-4	CASSYGAANEKLFF
TRBV7-9	TRBD2	TRBJ2-5	CASSSTSGLAGGLWETQYF
TRBV3-1/TRBV3-2	.	TRBJ1-1	CASSQGHGGTEAFF
TRBV7-8	.	TRBJ1-4	CASSALVGVESEKLFF
TRBV28	.	TRBJ2-7	CASSFGLSDAEQYF
TRBV30	.	TRBJ1-6	CAWSGLTGPDSPLHF
TRBV24-1	.	TRBJ2-1	CATSDSLAKSYNEQFF
TRBV7-8	TRBD2	TRBJ2-7	CASSRIPLTSSGGAYEQYF
TRBV5-4	.	TRBJ2-2	CASSFGRGSTGELFF
TRBV24-1	.	TRBJ2-1	CATSPPRAGDSSYNEQFF
TRBV5-1	TRBD2	TRBJ2-5	CASSPAGTSSRRETQYF
TRBV27	.	TRBJ1-1	CASRAGAAEAFF
TRBV5-6	.	TRBJ1-2	CATKGGSGVGGYTF
TRBV5-4	.	TRBJ2-3	CASSTGTPSTDTQYF
TRBV12-3/TRBV12-4	.	TRBJ1-2	CASSPGHGYTF
TRBV18	.	TRBJ2-1	CASSPGPGAPSSYNEQFF
TRBV7-9	.	TRBJ2-5	CASSPRPLEFQETQYF
TRBV6-4	TRBD1	TRBJ2-1	CASSDSQGGNEQFF
TRBV30	.	TRBJ2-3	CAWSWDRVTDTQYF
TRBV6-5	.	TRBJ2-6	CASSYSGSTGANVLTF
TRBV27	.	TRBJ1-1	CASKGGQLTEAFF
TRBV18	TRBD1	TRBJ1-1	CASSRTGTAKGDTEAFF
TRBV28	.	TRBJ2-7	CASSLYEGIGEQYF
TRBV10-3	TRBD1	TRBJ2-1	CAISGQGHEQFF
TRBV19	TRBD2	TRBJ2-3	CASSILAGGVDTQYF
TRBV7-2	TRBD2	TRBJ2-7	CASSFGLAGVLVYEQYF
TRBV5-1	.	TRBJ1-1	CASRPQGQNTEAFF
TRBV28	TRBD1	TRBJ1-1	CASPGTVNTEAFF
TRBV7-8	TRBD1	TRBJ1-6	CASKNDRVANPLHF
TRBV28	TRBD1	TRBJ2-1	CASQRNRGSYNEQFF